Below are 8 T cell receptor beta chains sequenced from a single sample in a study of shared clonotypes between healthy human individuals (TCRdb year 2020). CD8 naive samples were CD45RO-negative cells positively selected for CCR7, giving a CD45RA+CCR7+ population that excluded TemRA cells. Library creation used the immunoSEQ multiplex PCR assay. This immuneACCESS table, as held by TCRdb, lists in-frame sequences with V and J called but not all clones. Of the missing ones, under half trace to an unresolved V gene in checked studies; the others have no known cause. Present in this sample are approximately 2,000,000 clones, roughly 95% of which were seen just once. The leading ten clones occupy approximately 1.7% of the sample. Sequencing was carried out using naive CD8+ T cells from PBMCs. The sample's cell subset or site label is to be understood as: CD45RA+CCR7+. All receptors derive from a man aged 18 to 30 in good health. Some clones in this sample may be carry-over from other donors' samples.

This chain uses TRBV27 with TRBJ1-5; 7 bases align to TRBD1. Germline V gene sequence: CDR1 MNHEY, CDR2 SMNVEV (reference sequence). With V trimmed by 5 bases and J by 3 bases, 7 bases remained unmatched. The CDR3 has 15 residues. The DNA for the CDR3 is TGTGCCAGCAGTAACAGGGGTTCGAACAATCAGCCCCAGCATTTT. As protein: CASSNRGSNNQPQHF.

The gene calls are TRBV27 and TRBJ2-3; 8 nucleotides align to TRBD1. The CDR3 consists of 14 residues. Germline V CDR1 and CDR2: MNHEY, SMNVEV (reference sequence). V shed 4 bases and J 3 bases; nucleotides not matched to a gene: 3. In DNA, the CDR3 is TGTGCCAGCAGTTGGACAGGGACTACAGATACGCAGTATTTT. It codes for CASSWTGTTDTQYF.

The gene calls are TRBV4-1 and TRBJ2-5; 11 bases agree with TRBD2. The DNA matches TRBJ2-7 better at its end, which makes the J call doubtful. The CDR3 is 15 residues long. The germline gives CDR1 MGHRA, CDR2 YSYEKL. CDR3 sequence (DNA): TGCGCCAGCAGCCACGCGACTAGCGGGACCTACGAGCAGTACTTC. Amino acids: CASSHATSGTYEQYF.

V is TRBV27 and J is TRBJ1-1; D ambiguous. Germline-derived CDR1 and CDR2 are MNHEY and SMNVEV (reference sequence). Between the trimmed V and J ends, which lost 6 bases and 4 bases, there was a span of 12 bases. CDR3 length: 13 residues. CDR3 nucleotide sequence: TGTGCCAGCAGGGTAGGAGTAAGCACTGAAGCTTTCTTT. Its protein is CASRVGVSTEAFF.

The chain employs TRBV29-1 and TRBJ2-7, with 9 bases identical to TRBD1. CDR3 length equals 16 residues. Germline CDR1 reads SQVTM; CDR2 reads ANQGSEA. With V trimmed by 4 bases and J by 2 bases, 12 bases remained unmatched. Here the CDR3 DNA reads TGCAGCGTTGCGGGGGGACAGGGAAAGGCCGCCTACGAGCAGTACTTC. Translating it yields CSVAGGQGKAAYEQYF.

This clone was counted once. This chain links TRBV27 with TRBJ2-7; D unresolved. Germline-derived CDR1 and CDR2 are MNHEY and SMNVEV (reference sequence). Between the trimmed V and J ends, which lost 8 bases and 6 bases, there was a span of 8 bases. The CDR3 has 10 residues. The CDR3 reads CASGSSEQYF. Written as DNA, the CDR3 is TGTGCCAGCGGTTCGTCCGAGCAGTACTTC.

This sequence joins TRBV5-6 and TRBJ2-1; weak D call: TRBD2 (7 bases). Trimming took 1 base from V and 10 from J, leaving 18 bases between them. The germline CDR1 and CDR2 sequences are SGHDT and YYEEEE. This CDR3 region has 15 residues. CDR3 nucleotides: TGTGCCAGCAGCTTGTTCGGGGGCCTAGCGGTCGAGCAGTTCTTC. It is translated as CASSLFGGLAVEQFF. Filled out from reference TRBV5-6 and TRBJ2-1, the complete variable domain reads DAGVTQSPTHLIKTRGQQVTLRCSPKSGHDTVSWYQQALGQGPQFIFQYYEEEERQRGNFPDRFSGHQFPNYSSELNVNALLLGDSALYLCASSLFGGLAVEQFFGPGTRLTVL.

The CDR3 loop is CASSLMGGLNYGYTF. The CDR3 DNA sequence: TGTGCCAGCAGTTTAATGGGGGGGCTTAACTATGGCTACACCTTC. The chain couples TRBV28 to TRBJ1-2, with D possibly matching TRBD1 (6 bases). Trimming cost V 2 bases and J 1 base, with 11 bases left between them. This CDR3 is 15 amino acids long. CDR1 and CDR2 from the germline V gene are MDHEN and SYDVKM.